This T cell receptor beta chain was recovered during a study of OX40 agonist ivuxolimab in advanced cancers. Study-wide context: Patients were dosed with the agonistic anti-OX40 (CD134) antibody ivuxolimab. Patients undergoing dose escalation presented with hepatocellular carcinoma, melanoma, renal cell or head and neck cancer. Three patients, one with hepatocellular carcinoma and two with cutaneous melanoma, responded partially.

Germline values: CDR1 SNHLY, CDR2 FYNNEI. The V and J ends lost 6 bases and 0 bases respectively, with 9 bases between them. The CDR3 contains 14 residues. Concerning this clone: Its antigen is unidentified.

Study-wide findings and caveats: Both CD4+ and CD8+ T cell populations in blood had undergone clonal expansion by week 6 at 0.1 to 3.0 mg/kg.

The method was immunoSEQ multiplex PCR; TCRdb's version includes in-frame clones alone and lacks a portion of them. The profile shows approximately 70,000 clones, roughly 85% of them singletons. The material sequenced was CD4+ or CD8+ T cells sorted from blood, taken in a trial of the OX40 agonist ivuxolimab. The chain couples TRBV2 to TRBJ1-3; D unclear. This clonotype was obtained from an adult with an advanced solid tumor such as melanoma, head and neck, liver or kidney cancer. CDR3 sequence: CASRWRTSGNTIYF. The DNA for the CDR3 is TGTGCCAGCAGGTGGCGGACCTCTGGAAACACCATATATTTT.